This TCR beta chain comes out of a study of T-cell memory formation after mild COVID-19 (dated by TCRdb to about 2021). Looking at the study overall: Most TCR sequence clusters were specific to one of the two donors. In a couple of donors, T-cell clones that expanded and contracted after mild COVID-19 were tracked by sequencing TCRalpha and TCRbeta repertoires over time. The cohort comprised two young, previously healthy adult volunteers, one female and one male. Broad study findings and their caveats: SARS-CoV-2 specificity of the second-wave clones peaking on day 37 was not confirmed. The study included only two mild cases, and larger cohorts that include severe cases with pre-infection samples were judged to be necessary. Contracting CD4+ clones were located mainly in the CM and EM memory subsets, whereas CD8+ clones were found to be enriched in EMRA. The detection of some responding clones in pre-infection memory suggests that pre-existing cross-reactive memory T cells joined the SARS-CoV-2 response. From day 15 to 85, contracting clones showed balanced CD4/CD8 phenotypes, whereas a second wave of clones that expanded from day 15 to 37 leaned towards CD4+.

The sequencing machine was an Illumina NovaSeq 6000. cDNA libraries for TCRalpha and TCRbeta were prepared by 5'RACE using constant-segment primers, with sample barcodes and unique molecular identifiers added. Trizol reagent was used to extract RNA from every sample. Amplification of the libraries took two PCR steps, and the second step added a second sample barcode plus Illumina TruSeq adapters. The libraries were sequenced on an Illumina NovaSeq using 2 x 150 bp paired-end reads. In the paper's pipeline: Demultiplexing of reads and collapsing into UMI-guided consensus sequences were performed with migec v1.2.7. With mixcr v2.1.11, UMI consensuses were aligned to TRA and TRB V and J templates and assembled into clonotypes. Expanded or contracted clonotypes were those called significant by both edgeR and NoisET, with noise models trained on biological replicates. For edgeR calls, the thresholds were a false discovery rate-adjusted p below 0.01 and a log2 fold-change of 1. As an exploratory analysis of dynamics, PCA with hierarchical clustering was applied to max-normalized trajectories of the 1000 most abundant clonotypes. The CD4 or CD8 phenotype of responding clones was assigned using the separately sequenced CD4+ and CD8+ repertoires. TCRdb reprocessing: public reads trimmed at Q25 with fastp, clones called with MiXCR, in-frame beta chains kept. Each entry is one CDR3 protein sequence, shown with its most common DNA and genes. The authors' filters were not applied to this entry. Counted in this sample were hundreds of thousands of distinct CDR3 sequences; around 21% of them appeared once. Together, the top ten hold about an eighth of the sample.

V sheds 5 bases and J sheds 0 bases, leaving 7 bases between their ends. The germline V gene sets CDR1 to MNHEY and CDR2 to SVGAGI. Measured from the cysteine to the phenylalanine, the CDR3 is 13 residues long. Kept here is only the CDR3 DNA, which spans 39 bases and is read in frame from base 1. Comment on this clonotype: Its antigen is currently not known. Qualities for individual bases were not recorded, and no much larger clone is one base off.

PBMCs were isolated by Ficoll-Paque density gradient centrifugation. Recombination joined TRBV6-5 with TRBJ1-1; there is no confident call for the D gene. The receptor comes from an adult woman who had mild COVID-19 (a few samples of this study predate the infection). The sample titles of this study are shuffled in the database, so cell type and time point are left out; the donor was told from shared clones. Sequenced input: PBMCs or a T cell subset sorted from them (not recorded which). The DNA sequence is as follows: TGTGCCAGCAGTAATAGAGTGAACACTGAAGCTTTCTTT. Its protein reads: CASSNRVNTEAFF.